A selection of T cell receptor beta chains follows, all from one sample in a study. Using immunoSEQ multiplex PCR, the repertoire was profiled, and TCRdb retains in-frame clones only, with some absent. The repertoire consists of some 68,000 clones, with over 85% occurring once and the leading ten covering less than 4.5%. The specimen sequenced was PBMCs. Receptors originate from a man aged 40-55 years with rheumatoid arthritis. The conserved cysteine and the conserved F or W are not part of the CDR3 here. Clone size, where shown, is once, few, many, or a class for clones that have expanded.

J: TRBJ1-3
size: .
V: TRBV23-1
CDR3: ASSRGKGRVEIVAGNTIY

J: TRBJ2-7
size: .
V: TRBV28
CDR3: ASSYQLAGIYEQY

J: TRBJ1-1
size: .
V: TRBV19
CDR3: ASSRQARGNTEAF

J: TRBJ1-1
size: .
V: TRBV5-8
CDR3: ASSSWRTEAF

J: TRBJ2-7
size: .
V: TRBV6-5
CDR3: ASRGDRASYEQY

J: TRBJ1-4
size: .
V: TRBV15
CDR3: ATSRHGQKKNEKLF

J: TRBJ2-7
size: .
V: TRBV6-5
CDR3: ASSYSFLAGGEQY

J: TRBJ1-5
size: .
V: TRBV7-2
CDR3: ASATGVYSNQPQH

J: TRBJ2-5
size: .
V: TRBV7-2
CDR3: ASSLSGVQETQY

J: TRBJ1-2
size: once
V: TRBV29-1
CDR3: SVRQGASYGYT

J: TRBJ2-3
size: .
V: TRBV5-1
CDR3: ASSRVLTGQGRDTQY

J: TRBJ2-1
size: .
V: TRBV5-1
CDR3: ASSLFSGASYNEQF

J: TRBJ2-7
size: .
V: TRBV7-8
CDR3: ASSLDRPYEQY

J: TRBJ2-7
size: .
V: TRBV27
CDR3: ASKAAHEQY

J: TRBJ1-6
size: .
V: TRBV7-9
CDR3: ASSWGSVPSSYNSPLH

J: TRBJ1-6
size: .
V: TRBV5-1
CDR3: ASSGGEVVANSPLH

J: TRBJ2-2
size: .
V: TRBV30
CDR3: AWSLIGLAGMSTGELF

J: TRBJ2-7
size: once
V: TRBV28
CDR3: ASSLGSGYEQY

J: TRBJ2-2
size: .
V: TRBV19
CDR3: ASSIRGLDTGELF

J: TRBJ2-7
size: once
V: TRBV6-5
CDR3: ASREDRGTYEQY

J: TRBJ1-4
size: .
V: TRBV27
CDR3: ASSSLQGYGEKLF

J: TRBJ2-1
size: .
V: TRBV5-1
CDR3: ASSLGPFKDNEQF

J: TRBJ1-1
size: .
V: TRBV5-1
CDR3: ASNSGTGRTEAF

J: TRBJ1-1
size: .
V: TRBV3-1/TRBV3-2
CDR3: ASSQVWAANTEAF

J: TRBJ2-5
size: once
V: TRBV11-2
CDR3: ASSLDGAGNQETQY

J: TRBJ2-7
size: .
V: TRBV4-2
CDR3: ASSQDYGYSYEQY

J: TRBJ2-5
size: .
V: TRBV11-2
CDR3: ASSLAGTGGRQETQY

J: TRBJ2-3
size: .
V: TRBV6-5
CDR3: ASSSRSGTTTDTQY

J: TRBJ2-5
size: .
V: TRBV5-1
CDR3: ASSLPQGTQETQY

J: TRBJ2-1
size: once
V: TRBV3-1/TRBV3-2
CDR3: ASSQDRLAGGPDYNEQF

J: TRBJ2-7
size: .
V: TRBV18
CDR3: ASSPPSSYEQY

J: TRBJ2-1
size: .
V: TRBV10-1
CDR3: ASSVGGSYNEQF

J: TRBJ1-1
size: .
V: TRBV3-1/TRBV3-2
CDR3: ASSQEGARAF

J: TRBJ2-3
size: .
V: TRBV12-5
CDR3: ASGFGLAGGPFTDTQY

J: TRBJ1-2
size: once
V: TRBV6-2/TRBV6-3
CDR3: ASSYISTGSGYT

J: TRBJ1-5
size: .
V: TRBV7-8
CDR3: ASSRRKSNQPQH

J: TRBJ2-3
size: .
V: TRBV7-9
CDR3: ASSSDRGSADTQY

J: TRBJ2-1
size: .
V: TRBV6-5
CDR3: ASNPGSIRNNEQF